The 16 T cell receptor beta chains below were found in one sample sequenced in a study of Ad26.COV2.S vaccination and SARS-CoV-2 variants. The method was immunoSEQ multiplex PCR; TCRdb's version includes in-frame clones alone and lacks a portion of them. The table has hundreds of thousands of clones, 92% seen once; the top ten hold roughly 3.9%. This material consisted of peripheral blood, taken after recovery from COVID-19. The receptor set was obtained from a human donor who had recovered from COVID-19.

The chain couples TRBV29-1 to TRBJ1-1; the D is unclear. Trimming removed 7 bases from V and 0 bases from J, with 24 bases in between. Germline CDR1 SQVTM, CDR2 ANQGSEA. The CDR3 totals 17 residues. The CDR3 is CSAFPFFGSSMNTEAFF. As DNA, the CDR3 is TGCAGCGCCTTCCCCTTTTTCGGGTCCTCAATGAACACTGAAGCTTTCTTT.

The count of this clone is one. The rearrangement uses TRBV13 and TRBJ2-7; 13 nucleotides line up with TRBD2. Trimming at V came to 5 bases and at J to 7 bases, leaving 5 bases not matched to a gene. This CDR3 contains 14 residues. In germline, CDR1 is PRHDT, CDR2 FYEKMQ (reference sequence). CDR3: CASSHATSGGEQYF. For the CDR3, the DNA is TGTGCCAGCAGCCACGCGACTAGCGGGGGGGAGCAGTACTTC.

The CDR3 nucleotides read TGTGCCAGCAGCGGGGACAGAAACACTGAAGCTTTCTTT. Translated: CASSGDRNTEAFF. This chain uses TRBV7-3 with TRBJ1-1; 7 bases line up with TRBD1. V shed 5 bases and J 2 bases; nucleotides not matched to a gene: 2. This CDR3 is 13 amino acids long. From germline, CDR1 is SGHTA and CDR2 FQGTGA. Full variable domain (remainder filled in from reference TRBV7-3 and TRBJ1-1): GAGVSQTPSNKVTEKGKYVELRCDPISGHTALYWYRQSLGQGPEFLIYFQGTGAADDSGLPNDRFFAVRPEGSVSTLKIQRTERGDSAVYLCASSGDRNTEAFFGQGTRLTVV.

This rearrangement joins TRBV19 to TRBJ2-7; possibly TRBD2 for D (7 bases). V gave up 11 bases and J gave up 5 bases, with 16 bases separating them. This CDR3 comprises 12 residues. The germline gives CDR1 LNHDA, CDR2 SQIVND (reference sequence). The CDR3 is CAVKGGAHEQYF. The CDR3, as DNA: TGTGCCGTCAAGGGGGGGGCCCACGAGCAGTACTTC.

This chain connects TRBV11-3 to TRBJ1-5; tentatively, D is TRBD1 (5 bases). Trimming took off 0 bases at V and 0 bases at J, with 15 bases between the two ends. Germline CDR1 SGHNT, CDR2 YENEEA. The CDR3 is 18 residues long. DNA for the CDR3: TGTGCCAGCAGCTTAGACCCCCGAGGGGATGTTAGCAATCAGCCCCAGCATTTT. Protein sequence: CASSLDPRGDVSNQPQHF. Full variable domain (remainder filled in from reference TRBV11-3 and TRBJ1-5): EAGVVQSPRYKIIEKKQPVAFWCNPISGHNTLYWYLQNLGQGPELLIRYENEEAVDDSQLPKDRFSAERLKGVDSTLKIQPAELGDSAVYLCASSLDPRGDVSNQPQHFGDGTRLSIL.

The CDR3 loop reads CSVGREYYEQYF. Here the CDR3 DNA reads TGCAGCGTTGGACGGGAATACTACGAGCAGTACTTC. V and J are TRBV29-1 and TRBJ2-7; D possibly corresponds to TRBD2 (5 bases). The V gene's germline CDR1 is SQVTM and CDR2 ANQGSEA. Trimming took 4 bases from V and 3 from J, leaving 10 bases between them. This CDR3 has 12 residues.

This clone was seen a single time. The chain combines TRBV9 with TRBJ1-3, with a weak D call TRBD1 (6 bases). This CDR3 spans 16 amino acids. Between the trimmed V and J ends, which lost 3 bases and 4 bases, there was a span of 17 bases. Germline V gene data show CDR1 as SGDLS and CDR2 as YYNGEE. CDR3 in DNA: TGTGCCAGCAGCGGCCAGGGGACCTGGAGGGGAAACACCATATATTTT. This sequence encodes CASSGQGTWRGNTIYF.

This chain uses TRBV12-3 or TRBV12-4 with TRBJ1-2; maybe TRBD1 (6 bases). This CDR3 region has 13 residues. V lost 7 bases, J lost 7 bases, and 16 bases lay in between. In nucleotides, the CDR3 is TGTGCCAGCACCCAAGGGGGGCTGGCTGGCTACACCTTC. Protein: CASTQGGLAGYTF.

As to this clone: This same CDR3 is encoded by further DNA sequences in the sample. This chain connects TRBV5-1 to TRBJ1-1; 8 nucleotides agree with TRBD1. The V and J ends lost 0 bases and 1 base, in that order; junction bases with no gene match: 2. This CDR3 has 15 residues. CDR1 and CDR2 from the germline V gene are SGHRS and YFSETQ. This CDR3 reads CASSLAGTGNTEAFF. In DNA, the CDR3 is TGCGCCAGCAGCTTGGCCGGGACAGGGAACACTGAAGCTTTCTTT.

The chain recombines TRBV19 with TRBJ1-5, with TRBD1 matching 10 bases. J lost 0 bases, V lost 3 bases, and 8 bases had no gene match. The CDR3 runs to 18 residues. Germline V gene sequence: CDR1 LNHDA, CDR2 SQIVND (reference sequence). CDR3 loop: CASSMAGQGLYSNQPQHF. CDR3 DNA: TGTGCCAGTAGTATGGCGGGACAGGGGCTTTATAGCAATCAGCCCCAGCATTTT. The whole variable domain, filled in from reference TRBV19 and TRBJ1-5, reads DGGITQSPKYLFRKEGQNVTLSCEQNLNHDAMYWYRQDPGQGLRLIYYSQIVNDFQKGDIAEGYSVSREKKESFPLTVTSAQKNPTAFYLCASSMAGQGLYSNQPQHFGDGTRLSIL.

CDR3 protein: CASSVPSGQGAGELFF. The DNA for the CDR3 is TGTGCCAGCAGCGTCCCCTCGGGACAGGGGGCCGGGGAGCTGTTTTTT. V is TRBV9 and J is TRBJ2-2, with TRBD1 matching 11 bases. The CDR3 runs 16 residues. Per germline, CDR1 SGDLS and CDR2 YYNGEE. Trimming at V came to 2 bases and at J to 6 bases, leaving 6 bases not matched to a gene.

This chain links TRBV4-2 with TRBJ1-1; no definite D call. Trimming removed 0 bases from V and 1 base from J, with 9 bases in between. Per germline, CDR1 LGHNA and CDR2 YNFKEQ. This CDR3 is 15 amino acids long. Here the CDR3 reads CASSQDSGRNTEAFF. Here the CDR3 DNA reads TGTGCCAGCAGCCAAGATTCGGGTCGGAACACTGAAGCTTTCTTT.

This chain joins TRBV5-1 and TRBJ2-5; D perhaps matches TRBD1 (6 bases). Germline assignment: CDR1 SGHRS and CDR2 YFSETQ. This CDR3 region has 13 residues. V lost 6 bases to trimming and J lost 4 bases, with 13 bases between them. The CDR3 sequence: CASTTGRGETQYF. The CDR3 DNA reads as TGCGCCAGCACTACAGGGCGAGGAGAGACCCAGTACTTC. The complete variable domain, with remaining parts taken from reference TRBV5-1 and TRBJ2-5, reads KAGVTQTPRYLIKTRGQQVTLSCSPISGHRSVSWYQQTPGQGLQFLFEYFSETQRNKGNFPGRFSGRQFSNSRSEMNVSTLELGDSALYLCASTTGRGETQYFGPGTRLLVL.

The V and J genes are TRBV6-2 or TRBV6-3 and TRBJ2-1; perhaps TRBD1 as D (6 bases). V lost 1 base, J lost 7 bases, and 11 bases lay in between. Germline V CDR1 and CDR2: MNHEY, SVGEGT. CDR3 length equals 14 residues. The CDR3 loop reads CASSYYRTVNEQFF. The CDR3 bases are TGTGCCAGCAGTTACTACCGGACAGTGAATGAGCAGTTCTTC.

The chain employs TRBV19 and TRBJ1-1; perhaps TRBD1 as D (6 bases). The ends were cut back, 4 bases at V and 4 bases at J, with 13 bases in the middle. This CDR3 is 14 amino acids long. In germline, CDR1 is LNHDA, CDR2 SQIVND (reference sequence). The CDR3 nucleotides are TGTGCCAGTAGTACACACAGGGCCCCCACTGAAGCTTTCTTT. It specifies CASSTHRAPTEAFF.

The chain has TRBV4-1 and TRBJ1-5; perhaps TRBD1 as D (6 bases). Germline V gene data show CDR1 as MGHRA and CDR2 as YSYEKL. The CDR3 runs to 15 residues. V lost 3 bases and J 4 bases, leaving 13 bases between the germline ends. In DNA, the CDR3 is TGCGCCAGCAGCCAGGAGGACAGTCTAAATCAGCCCCAGCATTTT. Encoded protein: CASSQEDSLNQPQHF.